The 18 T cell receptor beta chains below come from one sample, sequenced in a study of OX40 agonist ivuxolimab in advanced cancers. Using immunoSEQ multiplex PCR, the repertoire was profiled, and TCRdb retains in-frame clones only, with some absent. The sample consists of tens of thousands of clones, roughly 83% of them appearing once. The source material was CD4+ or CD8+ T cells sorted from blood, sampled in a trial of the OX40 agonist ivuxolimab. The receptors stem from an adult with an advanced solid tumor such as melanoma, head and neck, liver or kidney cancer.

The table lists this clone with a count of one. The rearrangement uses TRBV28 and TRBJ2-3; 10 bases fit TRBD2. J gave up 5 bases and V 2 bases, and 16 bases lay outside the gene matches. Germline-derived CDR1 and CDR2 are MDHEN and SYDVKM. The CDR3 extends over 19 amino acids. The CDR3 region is CASSLPGSASGRSGDTQYF. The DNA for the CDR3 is TGTGCCAGCAGTTTACCGGGGTCGGCTAGCGGGAGAAGTGGAGATACGCAGTATTTT.

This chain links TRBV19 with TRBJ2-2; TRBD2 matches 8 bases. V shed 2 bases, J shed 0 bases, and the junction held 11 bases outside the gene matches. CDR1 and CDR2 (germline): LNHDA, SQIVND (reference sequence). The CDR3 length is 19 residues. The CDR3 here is CASSISWRGVKTNTGELFF. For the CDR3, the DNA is TGTGCCAGTAGTATATCCTGGCGGGGGGTAAAAACGAACACCGGGGAGCTGTTTTTT.

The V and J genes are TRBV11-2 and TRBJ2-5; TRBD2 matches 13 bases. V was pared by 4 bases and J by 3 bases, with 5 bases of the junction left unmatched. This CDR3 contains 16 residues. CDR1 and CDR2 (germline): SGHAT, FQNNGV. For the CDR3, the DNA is TGTGCCAGCAGCTCTCGGACTAGCGGGGGAGAAGAGACCCAGTACTTC. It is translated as CASSSRTSGGEETQYF. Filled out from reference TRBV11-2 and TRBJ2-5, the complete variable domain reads EAGVAQSPRYKIIEKRQSVAFWCNPISGHATLYWYQQILGQGPKLLIQFQNNGVVDDSQLPKDRFSAERLKGVDSTLKIQPAKLEDSAVYLCASSSRTSGGEETQYFGPGTRLLVL.

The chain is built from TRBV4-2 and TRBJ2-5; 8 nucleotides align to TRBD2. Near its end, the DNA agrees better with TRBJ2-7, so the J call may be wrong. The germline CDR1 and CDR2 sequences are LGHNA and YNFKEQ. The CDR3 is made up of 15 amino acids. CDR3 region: CASSQDLAGSYEQYF. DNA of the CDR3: TGTGCCAGCAGCCAAGATTTAGCGGGATCCTACGAGCAGTACTTC.

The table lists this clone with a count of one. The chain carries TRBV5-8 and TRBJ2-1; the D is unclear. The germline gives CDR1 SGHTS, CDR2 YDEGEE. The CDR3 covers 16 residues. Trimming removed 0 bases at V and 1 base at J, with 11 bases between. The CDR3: CASSLAGRRSYNEQFF. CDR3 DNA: TGTGCCAGCAGCTTGGCTGGGCGAAGGTCCTACAATGAGCAGTTCTTC.

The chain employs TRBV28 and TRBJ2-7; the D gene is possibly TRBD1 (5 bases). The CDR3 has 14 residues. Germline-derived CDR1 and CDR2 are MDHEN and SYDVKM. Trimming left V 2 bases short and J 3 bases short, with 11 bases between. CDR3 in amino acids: CASSLTGTNYEQYF. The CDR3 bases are TGTGCCAGCAGTTTAACAGGAACCAACTACGAGCAGTACTTC.

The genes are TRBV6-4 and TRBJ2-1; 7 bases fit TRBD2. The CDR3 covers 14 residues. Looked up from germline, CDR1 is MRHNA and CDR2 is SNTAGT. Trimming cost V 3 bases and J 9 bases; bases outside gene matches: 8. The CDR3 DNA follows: TGTGCCAGCAGTGAGGGGGGAGGGAGTAGTGAGCAGTTCTTC. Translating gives CASSEGGGSSEQFF.

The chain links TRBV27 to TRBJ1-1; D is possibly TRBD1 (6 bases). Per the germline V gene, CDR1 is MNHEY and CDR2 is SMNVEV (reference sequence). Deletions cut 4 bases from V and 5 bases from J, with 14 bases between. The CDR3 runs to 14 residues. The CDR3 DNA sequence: TGTGCCAGCAGTTCAGGGGTGGGCGAAACTGAAGCTTTCTTT. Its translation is CASSSGVGETEAFF.

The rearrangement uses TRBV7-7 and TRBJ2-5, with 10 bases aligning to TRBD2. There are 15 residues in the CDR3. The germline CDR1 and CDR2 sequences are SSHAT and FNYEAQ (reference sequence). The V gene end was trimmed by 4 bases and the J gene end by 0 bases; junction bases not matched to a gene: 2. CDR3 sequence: CASSSLAGNQETQYF. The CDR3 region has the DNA TGTGCCAGCAGCTCACTAGCGGGGAACCAAGAGACCCAGTACTTC.

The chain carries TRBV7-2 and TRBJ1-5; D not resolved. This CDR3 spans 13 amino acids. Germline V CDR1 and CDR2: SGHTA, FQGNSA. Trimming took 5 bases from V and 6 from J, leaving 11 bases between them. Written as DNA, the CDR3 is TGTGCCAGCAGCCCAGGACTGGTTCAGCCCCAGCATTTT. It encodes CASSPGLVQPQHF. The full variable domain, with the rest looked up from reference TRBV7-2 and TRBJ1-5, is GAGVSQSPSNKVTEKGKDVELRCDPISGHTALYWYRQSLGQGLEFLIYFQGNSAPDKSGLPSDRFSAERTGGSVSTLTIQRTQQEDSAVYLCASSPGLVQPQHFGDGTRLSIL.

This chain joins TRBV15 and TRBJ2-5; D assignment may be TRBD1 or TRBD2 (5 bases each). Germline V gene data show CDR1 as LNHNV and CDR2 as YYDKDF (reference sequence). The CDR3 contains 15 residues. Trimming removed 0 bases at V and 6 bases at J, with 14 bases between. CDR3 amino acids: CATSRDLGDQKTQYF. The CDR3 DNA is TGTGCCACCAGCAGAGATTTGGGGGATCAAAAGACCCAGTACTTC.

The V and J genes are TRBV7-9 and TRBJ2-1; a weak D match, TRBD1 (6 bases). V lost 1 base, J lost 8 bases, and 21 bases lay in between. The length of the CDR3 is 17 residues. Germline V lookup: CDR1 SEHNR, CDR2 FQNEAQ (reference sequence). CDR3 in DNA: TGTGCCAGCAGCTTAGTCGGTTGGACAGCGACTTTTGATGAGCAGTTCTTC. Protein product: CASSLVGWTATFDEQFF.

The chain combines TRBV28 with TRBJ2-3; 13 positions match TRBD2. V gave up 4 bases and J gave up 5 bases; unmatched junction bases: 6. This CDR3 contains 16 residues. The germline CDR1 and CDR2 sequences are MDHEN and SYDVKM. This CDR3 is CASSSLAGGHQDTQYF. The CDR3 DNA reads TGTGCCAGCAGTTCACTAGCGGGGGGGCATCAAGATACGCAGTATTTT.

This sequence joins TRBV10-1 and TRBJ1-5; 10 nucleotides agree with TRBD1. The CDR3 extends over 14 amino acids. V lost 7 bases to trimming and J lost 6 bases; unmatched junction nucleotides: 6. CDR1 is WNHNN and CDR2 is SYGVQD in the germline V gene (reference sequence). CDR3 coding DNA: TGCGCCAGCACTGACAGGGGGCCTATTCAGCCCCAGCATTTT. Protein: CASTDRGPIQPQHF.

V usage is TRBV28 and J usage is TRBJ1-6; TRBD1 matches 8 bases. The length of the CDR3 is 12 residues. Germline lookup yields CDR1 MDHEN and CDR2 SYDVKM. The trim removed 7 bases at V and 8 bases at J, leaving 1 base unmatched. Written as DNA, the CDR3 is TGTGCCAGCAAGGACAGGGATTCACCCCTCCACTTT. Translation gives CASKDRDSPLHF.

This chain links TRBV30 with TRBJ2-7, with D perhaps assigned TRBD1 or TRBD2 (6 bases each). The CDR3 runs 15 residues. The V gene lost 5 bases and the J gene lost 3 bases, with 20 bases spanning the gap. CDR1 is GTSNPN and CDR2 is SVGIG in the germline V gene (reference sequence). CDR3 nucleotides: TGTGCCTGGGGACACCTAGCGACAGGTTTCTACGAGCAGTACTTC. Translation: CAWGHLATGFYEQYF.

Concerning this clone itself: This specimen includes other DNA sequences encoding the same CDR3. CDR3 DNA: TGTGCCAGCAGACCCCCTGGGAGCTACAATGAGCAGTTCTTC. This gives the protein CASRPPGSYNEQFF. V usage is TRBV28 and J usage is TRBJ2-1; a weak D match, TRBD2 (5 bases). This CDR3 is 14 amino acids long. The germline V and J ends were trimmed by 6 bases and 3 bases, with 12 bases remaining between them. Looked up from germline, CDR1 is MDHEN and CDR2 is SYDVKM.

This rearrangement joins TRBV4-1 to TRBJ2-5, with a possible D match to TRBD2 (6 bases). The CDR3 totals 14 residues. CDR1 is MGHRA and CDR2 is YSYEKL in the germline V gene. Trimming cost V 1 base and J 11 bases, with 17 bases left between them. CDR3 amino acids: CASSQAGTSSEQYF. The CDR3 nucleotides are TGCGCCAGCAGCCAAGCCGGGACTTCATCTGAGCAGTACTTC.